A single sample gave rise to the 21 T cell receptor beta chains below, sequenced in a study of OX40 agonist ivuxolimab in advanced cancers. Clones were sequenced by immunoSEQ multiplex PCR, and TCRdb holds only the in-frame ones, with some missing. This repertoire shows about 95,000 clones, nearly 90% found once; its top ten account for 0.33%. Sequencing used CD4+ or CD8+ T cells sorted from blood, obtained in a trial of the OX40 agonist ivuxolimab. These receptors came from an adult with an advanced solid tumor such as melanoma, head and neck, liver or kidney cancer.

CDR3 region: CASFTGPLEGNTEAFF. CDR3 DNA sequence: TGTGCCAGCTTTACCGGGCCCCTCGAGGGAAACACTGAAGCTTTCTTT. The V gene is TRBV19, the J gene TRBJ1-1; D gene ambiguous. The CDR3 has 16 amino acids. Germline CDR1 is LNHDA and CDR2 is SQIVND (reference sequence). The V end was cut by 9 bases, the J end by 2 bases, with 22 bases between.

The V gene is TRBV2, the J gene TRBJ1-3, with D maybe TRBD1 (5 bases). Germline CDR1 reads SNHLY; CDR2 reads FYNNEI. The CDR3 has 15 amino acids. Between the trimmed V and J ends, which lost 7 bases and 0 bases, there was a span of 13 bases. The CDR3 reads CASTPYGASGNTIYF. As DNA, the CDR3 is TGTGCCAGCACCCCGTACGGGGCCTCTGGAAACACCATATATTTT.

The chain employs TRBV7-2 and TRBJ2-3; tentative D call: TRBD1 (5 bases). Trimming took 9 bases from V and 0 from J, leaving 10 bases between them. This CDR3 spans 13 amino acids. The germline V gene has CDR1 SGHTA and CDR2 FQGNSA. The chain's CDR3 is CASLGHSTDTQYF. CDR3 coding DNA: TGTGCCAGTCTGGGGCATAGCACAGATACGCAGTATTTT.

The V gene is TRBV5-4, the J gene TRBJ2-7; D may be TRBD1 (6 bases). V gave up 2 bases and J gave up 7 bases, with 16 bases separating them. The germline CDR1 and CDR2 sequences are SGHNT and YYREEE (reference sequence). The CDR3 sequence is 14 residues long. In nucleotides, the CDR3 is TGTGCCAGCAGCTTTGGACAGACCCTTGGAGAGCAGTACTTC. It encodes CASSFGQTLGEQYF.

The CDR3 region is CAWSLGTRGPPWQYF. The CDR3 region has the DNA TGTGCCTGGAGCTTGGGTACAAGGGGCCCTCCCTGGCAGTACTTC. J is TRBJ2-7 and V is TRBV30, with TRBD1 as a possible D gene (5 bases). Trimming took off 3 bases at V and 9 bases at J, with 24 bases between the two ends. The length of the CDR3 is 15 residues. Germline values: CDR1 GTSNPN, CDR2 SVGIG (reference sequence).

The chain employs TRBV9 and TRBJ2-2; 11 bases are a match to TRBD1. Germline CDR1 is SGDLS and CDR2 is YYNGEE. Trimming at V came to 0 bases and at J to 6 bases, leaving 4 bases not matched to a gene. The CDR3 loop spans 16 amino acids. CDR3 sequence reads: CASSVVGTGGSGELFF. The DNA of the CDR3 is TGTGCCAGCAGCGTAGTAGGGACAGGGGGATCCGGGGAGCTGTTTTTT.

This clone was observed a handful of times. The chain recombines TRBV19 with TRBJ1-5; TRBD1 agrees at 8 bases. The CDR3 sequence is 16 residues long. CDR1 is LNHDA, CDR2 SQIVND, per germline (reference sequence). Unmatched junction bases numbered 8, after V lost 0 bases and J lost 7 bases. The CDR3 sequence: CASSIEGKTGGQPQHF. CDR3 DNA: TGTGCCAGTAGTATAGAGGGAAAAACAGGGGGACAGCCCCAGCATTTT.

This chain connects TRBV2 to TRBJ1-1; D ambiguous. V gave up 7 bases and J gave up 4 bases, with 10 bases separating them. The CDR3 is made up of 12 amino acids. CDR1 is SNHLY and CDR2 is FYNNEI in the germline V gene. The CDR3 DNA reads TGTGCCAGCAAAATGGGGAGCACTGAAGCTTTCTTT. This encodes CASKMGSTEAFF. Full variable domain (remainder filled in from reference TRBV2 and TRBJ1-1): EPEVTQTPSHQVTQMGQEVILRCVPISNHLYFYWYRQILGQKVEFLVSFYNNEISEKSEIFDDQFSVERPDGSNFTLKIRSTKLEDSAMYFCASKMGSTEAFFGQGTRLTVV.

This rearrangement joins TRBV18 to TRBJ2-4, with no clear D. The V end was cut by 5 bases, the J end by 7 bases, with 6 bases between. The CDR3 is 11 residues long. Germline V gene data show CDR1 as KGHSH and CDR2 as LQKENI. The CDR3 sequence: CASSVGNIQYF. The CDR3 DNA reads TGTGCCAGCTCAGTGGGGAACATTCAGTACTTC.

This clone was observed a single time. The chain combines TRBV19 with TRBJ2-7; TRBD1 matches 9 bases. The J segment lost 2 bases and the V segment lost 5 bases, leaving 4 bases of the junction unmatched. This CDR3 region has 14 residues. Germline CDR1 LNHDA, CDR2 SQIVND (reference sequence). CDR3 nucleotides: TGTGCCAGTAGTCATGGACAGGGGACCTACGAGCAGTACTTC. Translation: CASSHGQGTYEQYF.

The chain is built from TRBV11-3 and TRBJ1-3; the D is unclear. The V and J ends lost 2 bases and 1 base respectively, with 3 bases between them. Germline lookup yields CDR1 SGHNT and CDR2 YENEEA. The CDR3 consists of 13 residues. The CDR3 loop reads CASSLQSGNTIYF. CDR3 nucleotide sequence: TGTGCCAGCAGCTTACAATCTGGAAACACCATATATTTT.

This clone was observed a handful of times. CDR3 nucleotides: TGTGCCAGCAGGACCGCCTTCGGGGACAACTACTACGAGCAGTACTTC. Its protein product is CASRTAFGDNYYEQYF. The V gene is TRBV28, the J gene TRBJ2-7, with D possibly matching TRBD1 (6 bases). The CDR3 sequence is 16 residues long. Trimming cost V 6 bases and J 3 bases, with 21 bases left between them. CDR1 is MDHEN, CDR2 SYDVKM, per germline. The variable domain in full, completed from reference TRBV28 and TRBJ2-7, reads DVKVTQSSRYLVKRTGEKVFLECVQDMDHENMFWYRQDPGLGLRLIYFSYDVKMKEKGDIPEGYSVSREKKERFSLILESASTNQTSMYLCASRTAFGDNYYEQYFGPGTRLTVT.

The rearrangement uses TRBV4-1 and TRBJ1-2; the D gene is possibly TRBD1 (6 bases). Germline CDR1 MGHRA, CDR2 YSYEKL. Trimming took 0 bases from V and 6 from J, leaving 20 bases between them. CDR3 length: 17 amino acids. The chain's CDR3 is CASSQDLPARTGNGYTF. CDR3 bases: TGCGCCAGCAGCCAAGATCTCCCCGCCCGAACAGGGAATGGCTACACCTTC.

This clone has a handful of counts. The rearrangement links TRBV19 to TRBJ1-6, with no clear D. CDR3 length: 16 residues. The V and J ends lost 5 bases and 7 bases respectively, with 18 bases between them. Germline-derived CDR1 and CDR2 are LNHDA and SQIVND (reference sequence). CDR3 DNA sequence: TGTGCCAGTAGTCCCCGCGGAAGGTGGGAAAATTCACCCCTCCACTTT. Residues: CASSPRGRWENSPLHF.

This chain joins TRBV7-2 and TRBJ2-1, with TRBD1 matching 7 bases. The CDR3 is made up of 16 amino acids. V lost 3 bases, J lost 4 bases, and 9 bases stayed unmatched. CDR1 and CDR2 (germline): SGHTA, FQGNSA. The chain's CDR3 is CASSFFRGQLYNEQFF. The CDR3 region has the DNA TGTGCCAGCAGCTTCTTCCGGGGACAGTTGTACAATGAGCAGTTCTTC.

This clone appeared a single time. This chain uses TRBV5-8 with TRBJ2-7; 9 nucleotides line up with TRBD1. V lost 3 bases to trimming and J lost 0 bases; unmatched junction nucleotides: 7. Looked up from germline, CDR1 is SGHTS and CDR2 is YDEGEE. This CDR3 is 16 amino acids long. The CDR3 nucleotides are TGTGCCAGCAGCTCGTCGGGGGACAGGGACTCCTACGAGCAGTACTTC. Amino acids: CASSSSGDRDSYEQYF.

The chain couples TRBV4-2 to TRBJ2-1; TRBD2 aligns across 8 bases. J was trimmed by 4 bases and V by 2 bases; bases with no gene match: 7. The CDR3 runs 16 residues. Germline loops: CDR1 LGHNA, CDR2 YNFKEQ. The CDR3 here is CASSQSVLAVYNEQFF. As DNA, the CDR3 is TGTGCCAGCAGCCAATCCGTACTAGCGGTTTACAATGAGCAGTTCTTC.

V usage is TRBV7-2 and J usage is TRBJ1-5, with 9 positions matching TRBD1. This CDR3 spans 16 amino acids. Germline V gene lookup returns CDR1 SGHTA and CDR2 FQGNSA. The V gene end was trimmed by 3 bases and the J gene end by 1 base; junction bases not matched to a gene: 4. The CDR3 reads CASSFRQGGSNQPQHF. CDR3 in DNA: TGTGCCAGCAGCTTTAGACAGGGGGGGAGCAATCAGCCCCAGCATTTT.

The chain carries TRBV5-4 and TRBJ1-3; TRBD1 might be the D (5 bases). The V and J ends lost 1 base and 4 bases respectively, with 24 bases between them. Looked up from germline, CDR1 is SGHNT and CDR2 is YYREEE (reference sequence). The CDR3 is 19 residues long. The CDR3 is CASSLRQTRTFDAGNTIYF. The CDR3 coding sequence is TGTGCCAGCAGCTTGAGACAGACGAGGACGTTTGACGCCGGAAACACCATATATTTT.

The rearrangement joins TRBV6-1 to TRBJ2-4; D is unresolved. The CDR3 is 15 residues long. Germline V gene lookup returns CDR1 MNHNS and CDR2 SASEGT. The germline V and J ends were trimmed by 3 bases and 4 bases, with 13 bases remaining between them. The CDR3 DNA sequence: TGTGCCAGCAGTGACCTACTCCGATTGAAAAACATTCAGTACTTC. Translated, it gives CASSDLLRLKNIQYF.

The chain is built from TRBV18 and TRBJ2-7; the D gene could be TRBD1 or TRBD2 (7 bases each). Trimming cost V 4 bases and J 6 bases, with 22 bases left between them. This CDR3 spans 16 amino acids. The germline gives CDR1 KGHSH, CDR2 LQKENI. Written as DNA, the CDR3 is TGTGCCAGCTCACTACCAGGGGGAGGGCGCGATGCCGAGCAGTACTTC. As protein: CASSLPGGGRDAEQYF.